This section outlines one T cell receptor (beta chain) sequence together with its context. The antigen remains unidentified. One end of the junction fails to match germline, which may point to a read error. The data stem from a study of blood T cells in healthy people across ages. Overall study findings and caveats: Total diversity from one million sequenced T cells was likely underestimated. There was no known CMV status for donors, so expanded clonotype changes were possibly confounded. Older age coincided with a roughly linear decline in TCR beta diversity per million T cells.

For the second PCR, which ran for 7 to 11 cycles, a sample-barcoded 5' primer and a J-beta primer mix were used. TCRdb independently ran MiXCR on the 5' RACE reads; one entry per CDR3 protein. The sample consists of hundreds of thousands of distinct CDR3 sequences, approximately 40% of them appearing once. CDR1 is DFQATT, CDR2 SNEGSKA, per germline (reference sequence). The CDR3 spans 13 residues. The chain joins TRBV20-1 to TRBJ2-5; 9 nucleotides agree with TRBD2. The J call could be wrong; TRBJ2-7 is a better fit for the DNA end. The TCR was taken from a man aged 80 or over in good health. Material: blood. CDR3 amino acids: CNAAGLATYEQYF. The CDR3 coding sequence is TGCAATGCTGCGGGACTAGCCACCTACGAGCAGTACTTC.